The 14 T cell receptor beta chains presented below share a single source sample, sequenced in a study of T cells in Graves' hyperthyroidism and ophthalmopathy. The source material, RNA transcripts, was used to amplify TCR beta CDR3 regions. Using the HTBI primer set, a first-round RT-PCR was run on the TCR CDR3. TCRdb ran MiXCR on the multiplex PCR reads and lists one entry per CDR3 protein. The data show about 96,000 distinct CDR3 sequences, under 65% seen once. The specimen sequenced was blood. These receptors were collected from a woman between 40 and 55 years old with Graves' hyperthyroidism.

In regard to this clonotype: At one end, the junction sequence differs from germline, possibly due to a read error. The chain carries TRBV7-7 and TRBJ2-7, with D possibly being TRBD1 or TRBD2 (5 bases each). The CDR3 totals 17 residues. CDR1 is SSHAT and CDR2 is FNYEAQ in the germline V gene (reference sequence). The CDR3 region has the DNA TGCGCCAGCAGCCAAGTCTCCTGGGGGTTTGTGAATTACGAGCAGTACTTC. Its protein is CASSQVSWGFVNYEQYF.

The CDR3 protein is CASSPDLTGGAQYF. The CDR3 DNA reads TGTGCCAGCAGCCCAGATCTGACAGGGGGTGCCCAGTACTTC. The chain has TRBV7-9 and TRBJ2-5; 9 bases are a match to TRBD1. Trimming cost V 5 bases and J 9 bases; bases outside gene matches: 10. From germline, CDR1 is SEHNR and CDR2 FQNEAQ (reference sequence). This CDR3 region has 14 residues.

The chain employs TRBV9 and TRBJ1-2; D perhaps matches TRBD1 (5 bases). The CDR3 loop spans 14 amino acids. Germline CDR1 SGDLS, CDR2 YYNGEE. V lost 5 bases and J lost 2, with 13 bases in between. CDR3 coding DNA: TGTGCCAGCAGTCCCGGGACGGAGAACTATGGCTACACCTTC. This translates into CASSPGTENYGYTF.

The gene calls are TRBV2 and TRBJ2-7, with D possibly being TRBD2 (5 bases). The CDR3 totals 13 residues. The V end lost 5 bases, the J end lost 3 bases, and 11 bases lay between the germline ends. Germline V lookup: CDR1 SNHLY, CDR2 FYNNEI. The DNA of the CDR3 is TGTGCCAGCAGTCTTGGGGAGAGCTACGAGCAGTACTTC. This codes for CASSLGESYEQYF. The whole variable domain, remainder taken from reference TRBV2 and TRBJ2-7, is EPEVTQTPSHQVTQMGQEVILRCVPISNHLYFYWYRQILGQKVEFLVSFYNNEISEKSEIFDDQFSVERPDGSNFTLKIRSTKLEDSAMYFCASSLGESYEQYFGPGTRLTVT.

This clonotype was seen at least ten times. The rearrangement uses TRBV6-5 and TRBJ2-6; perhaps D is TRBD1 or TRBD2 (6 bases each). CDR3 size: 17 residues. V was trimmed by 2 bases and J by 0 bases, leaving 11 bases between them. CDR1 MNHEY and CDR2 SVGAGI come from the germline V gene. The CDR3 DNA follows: TGTGCCAGCAGTTACCGCGGAGGGGGCTCTGGGGCCAACGTCCTGACTTTC. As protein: CASSYRGGGSGANVLTF.

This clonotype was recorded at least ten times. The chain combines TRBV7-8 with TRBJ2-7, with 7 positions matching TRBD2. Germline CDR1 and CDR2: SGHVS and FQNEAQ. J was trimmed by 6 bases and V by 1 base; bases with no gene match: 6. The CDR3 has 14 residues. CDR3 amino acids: CASSLGGRASEQYF. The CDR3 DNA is TGTGCCAGCAGCTTAGGTGGGAGGGCCTCCGAGCAGTACTTC.

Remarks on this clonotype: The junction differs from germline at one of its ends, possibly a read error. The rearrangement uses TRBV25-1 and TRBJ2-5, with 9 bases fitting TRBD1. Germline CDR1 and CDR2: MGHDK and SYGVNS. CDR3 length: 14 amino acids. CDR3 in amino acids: CARGDRDHRETQCF. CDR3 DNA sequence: TGTGCTAGAGGGGACAGGGACCACCGAGAGACCCAGTGCTTC.

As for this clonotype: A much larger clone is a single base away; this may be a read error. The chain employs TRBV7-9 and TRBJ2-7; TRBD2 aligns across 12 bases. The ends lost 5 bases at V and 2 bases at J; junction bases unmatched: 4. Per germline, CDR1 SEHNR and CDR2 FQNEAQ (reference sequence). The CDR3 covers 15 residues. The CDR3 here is CASSPRTSGTYEQYF. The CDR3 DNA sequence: TGTGCCAGCAGCCCTAGGACTAGCGGGACCTACGAGCAGTACTTC.

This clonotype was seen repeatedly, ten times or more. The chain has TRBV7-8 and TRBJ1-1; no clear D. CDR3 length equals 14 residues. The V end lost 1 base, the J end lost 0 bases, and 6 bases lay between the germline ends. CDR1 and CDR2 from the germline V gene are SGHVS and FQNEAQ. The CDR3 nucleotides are TGTGCCAGCAGCTTAGTATCCCTGAACACTGAAGCTTTCTTT. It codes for CASSLVSLNTEAFF.

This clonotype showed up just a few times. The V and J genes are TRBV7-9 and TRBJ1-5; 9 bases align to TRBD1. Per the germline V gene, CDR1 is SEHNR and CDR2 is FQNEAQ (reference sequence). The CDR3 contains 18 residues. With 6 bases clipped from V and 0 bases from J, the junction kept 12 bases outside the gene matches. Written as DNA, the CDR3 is TGTGCCAGCAGTTTATACAGGGGGCGCTTCAATAGCAATCAGCCCCAGCATTTT. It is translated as CASSLYRGRFNSNQPQHF. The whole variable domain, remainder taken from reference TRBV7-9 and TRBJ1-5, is DTGVSQNPRHKITKRGQNVTFRCDPISEHNRLYWYRQTLGQGPEFLTYFQNEAQLEKSRLLSDRFSAERPKGSFSTLEIQRTEQGDSAMYLCASSLYRGRFNSNQPQHFGDGTRLSIL.

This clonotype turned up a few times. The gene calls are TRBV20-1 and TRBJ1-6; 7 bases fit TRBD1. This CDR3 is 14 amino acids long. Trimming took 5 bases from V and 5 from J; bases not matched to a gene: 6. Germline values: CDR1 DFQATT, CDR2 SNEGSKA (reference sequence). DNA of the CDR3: TGCAGTGCTGATCCGGGACAGAATAATTCACCCCTCCACTTT. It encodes CSADPGQNNSPLHF.

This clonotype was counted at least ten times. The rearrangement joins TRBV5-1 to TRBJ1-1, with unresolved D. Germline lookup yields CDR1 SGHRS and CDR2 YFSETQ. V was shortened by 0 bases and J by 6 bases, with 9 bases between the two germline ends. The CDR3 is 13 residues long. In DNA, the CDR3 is TGCGCCAGCAGCTTGGCCTTTTTCTCTGAAGCTTTCTTT. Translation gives CASSLAFFSEAFF.

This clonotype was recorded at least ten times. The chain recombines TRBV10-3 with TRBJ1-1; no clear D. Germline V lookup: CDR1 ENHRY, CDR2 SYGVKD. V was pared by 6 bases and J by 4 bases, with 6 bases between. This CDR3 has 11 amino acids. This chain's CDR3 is CAISRGTEAFF. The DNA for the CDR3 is TGTGCCATCAGCCGGGGCACTGAAGCTTTCTTT.

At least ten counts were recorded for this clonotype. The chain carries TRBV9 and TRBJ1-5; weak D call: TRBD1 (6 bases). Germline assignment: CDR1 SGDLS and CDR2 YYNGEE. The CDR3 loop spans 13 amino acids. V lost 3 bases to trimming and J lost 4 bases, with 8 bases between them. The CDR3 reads CASSAGVNQPQHF. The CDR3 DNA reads TGTGCCAGCAGCGCAGGGGTTAATCAGCCCCAGCATTTT.